This T cell receptor beta chain appears in the sequencing data of a study of blood T cell repertoires in COVID-19. Looking at the study overall: Acute and convalescent COVID-19 specimens originated in the United States, Italy and Spain.

Germline V gives CDR1 SEHNR, CDR2 FQNEAQ (reference sequence). J was trimmed by 1 base and V by 1 base; bases with no gene match: 7. The CDR3 has 17 residues. The protocol was immunoSEQ multiplex PCR, while the TCRdb copy is restricted to in-frame clones and leaves out a portion. The sample gives 200,000 to 250,000 clones, about 90% of which show up once; under 2.5% is in the top ten. The TCR was taken from a middle-aged man with active or convalescent COVID-19. The sample comprised peripheral blood. V usage is TRBV7-9 and J usage is TRBJ1-1; 9 bases are shared with TRBD1. In DNA form, the CDR3 reads TGTGCCAGCAGCTTAGACGGGACAGGGACTTGGAACACTGAAGCTTTCTTT. Its translation is CASSLDGTGTWNTEAFF.